These 30 T cell receptor beta chains came from one sample sequenced in a study of technical replicates of blood from a few donors. The assay was immunoSEQ multiplex PCR, and TCRdb's table has in-frame clones only and misses some. The sample shows about 81,000 clones, 95% of them seen only once. The sequenced sample was T cells isolated from PBMCs. These receptors originate from a human donor in good health.

In DNA form, the CDR3 reads TGTGCCAGCAGCTTATCCAGGACGGCGGGCTACGAGCAGTACTTC. As protein: CASSLSRTAGYEQYF. The V and J genes are TRBV11-2 and TRBJ2-7, with D possibly being TRBD2 (5 bases). The germline V gene has CDR1 SGHAT and CDR2 FQNNGV. V was shortened by 2 bases and J by 3 bases, with 14 bases between the two germline ends. This CDR3 has 15 amino acids.

This chain connects TRBV23-1 to TRBJ1-5; possibly TRBD1 for D (5 bases). TRBV23-1 is sorted into the ORF group, with uncertain function. This CDR3 is built from 14 residues. V was cut by 4 bases and J by 6 bases, with 13 bases left in between. Here the CDR3 DNA reads TGCGCCAGCAGTCCTAAGCGGGGGGGTCAGCCCCAGCATTTT. Protein: CASSPKRGGQPQHF.

The chain carries TRBV7-8 and TRBJ2-1; 7 nucleotides match TRBD2. The J segment lost 3 bases and the V segment lost 1 base, leaving 3 bases of the junction unmatched. This CDR3 has 15 residues. Germline values: CDR1 SGHVS, CDR2 FQNEAQ. The CDR3 sequence is CASSLVGDYYNEQFF. CDR3 sequence (DNA): TGTGCCAGCAGCTTAGTGGGGGACTACTACAATGAGCAGTTCTTC.

This clone was seen only once. The sample contains more than one DNA sequence encoding this CDR3. The V gene is TRBV5-1, the J gene TRBJ2-7, with 7 positions matching TRBD1. V shed 0 bases and J 2 bases; nucleotides not matched to a gene: 2. Per germline, CDR1 SGHRS and CDR2 YFSETQ. The CDR3 loop spans 14 amino acids. The CDR3 here is CASSLGGQTYEQYF. DNA for the CDR3: TGCGCCAGCAGCTTGGGGGGACAGACCTACGAGCAGTACTTC.

The chain links TRBV5-1 to TRBJ1-1; D unresolved. CDR1 and CDR2 from the germline V gene are SGHRS and YFSETQ. Between the trimmed V and J ends, which lost 4 bases and 6 bases, there was a span of 16 bases. The CDR3 extends over 14 amino acids. The CDR3 here is CASSQAVYPPEAFF. In nucleotides, the CDR3 is TGCGCCAGCAGCCAGGCCGTCTACCCACCTGAAGCTTTCTTT.

The table lists this clone with a count of one. The chain has TRBV5-4 and TRBJ2-7; 7 bases line up with TRBD1. CDR1 SGHNT and CDR2 YYREEE come from the germline V gene (reference sequence). V was pared by 4 bases and J by 2 bases, with 6 bases of the junction left unmatched. There are 14 residues in the CDR3. This CDR3 is CASSLKGQTYEQYF. For the CDR3, the DNA is TGTGCCAGCAGCCTAAAGGGACAGACCTACGAGCAGTACTTC.

The chain is built from TRBV28 and TRBJ1-4; 7 nucleotides align to TRBD1. CDR1 is MDHEN, CDR2 SYDVKM, per germline. Germline trimming cut 4 bases from V and 4 bases from J; bases unmatched to any gene: 3. The CDR3 spans 14 residues. The CDR3: CASSWGTVNEKLFF. DNA for the CDR3: TGTGCCAGCAGTTGGGGGACAGTTAATGAAAAACTGTTTTTT.

The CDR3 nucleotides read TGTGCCAGCAGCGTGCTAGAGGTAGAGACCCAGTACTTC. Translation: CASSVLEVETQYF. The chain recombines TRBV9 with TRBJ2-5; D uncertain. This CDR3 contains 13 residues. With 2 bases removed from V and 4 bases from J, the gap between germline ends came to 9 bases. Germline CDR1 SGDLS, CDR2 YYNGEE.

This clone was recorded once. The rearrangement uses TRBV13 and TRBJ1-2; TRBD1 matches 10 bases. V gave up 4 bases and J gave up 4 bases; unmatched junction bases: 3. Per the germline V gene, CDR1 is PRHDT and CDR2 is FYEKMQ (reference sequence). The CDR3 runs 14 residues. The CDR3 region has the DNA TGTGCCAGCAGCTCGACAGGGGGCCCCTATGGCTACACCTTC. It codes for CASSSTGGPYGYTF.

This clone came up once. The chain couples TRBV10-3 to TRBJ1-2; TRBD1 aligns across 7 bases. From germline, CDR1 is ENHRY and CDR2 SYGVKD. V lost 4 bases and J lost 0; bases outside the gene matches: 5. CDR3 length equals 15 residues. The CDR3 coding sequence is TGTGCCATCAGTGTGACGGACAGGTCTAACTATGGCTACACCTTC. Its protein product is CAISVTDRSNYGYTF.

This clone was counted a single time. V is TRBV27 and J is TRBJ2-5; 9 bases line up with TRBD1. Germline loops: CDR1 MNHEY, CDR2 SMNVEV (reference sequence). J was trimmed by 1 base and V by 5 bases; bases with no gene match: 5. The CDR3 sequence is 15 residues long. In DNA form, the CDR3 reads TGTGCCAGCAGTACCGGGACAGGGAGCCAAGAGACCCAGTACTTC. It specifies CASSTGTGSQETQYF.

The rearrangement joins TRBV6-4 to TRBJ1-1, with TRBD1 as a possible D gene (5 bases). This CDR3 is built from 13 residues. V was pared by 6 bases and J by 0 bases, with 8 bases between. Germline V gene sequence: CDR1 MRHNA, CDR2 SNTAGT. CDR3: CASRGGLNTEAFF. The CDR3 DNA reads TGTGCCAGCAGGGGGGGTTTGAACACTGAAGCTTTCTTT.

V and J are TRBV14 and TRBJ1-2; TRBD1 agrees at 12 bases. In germline, CDR1 is SGHDN, CDR2 FVKESK. J was trimmed by 6 bases and V by 4 bases; bases with no gene match: 9. This CDR3 spans 16 amino acids. The CDR3 region is CASSLMGQGAVDGYTF. The DNA of the CDR3 is TGTGCCAGCAGCCTGATGGGACAGGGGGCTGTTGATGGCTACACCTTC.

This chain connects TRBV4-2 to TRBJ2-7; TRBD1 might be the D (6 bases). V was pared by 6 bases and J by 2 bases, with 17 bases between. The CDR3 contains 15 residues. CDR1 and CDR2 from the germline V gene are LGHNA and YNFKEQ. CDR3 bases: TGTGCCAGCAGTCAATTTCGGGACACCCCCTACGAGCAGTACTTC. Translated: CASSQFRDTPYEQYF.

The J gene is TRBJ2-3, the V gene TRBV7-2, with 9 bases aligning to TRBD1. Germline CDR1 and CDR2: SGHTA and FQGNSA. V dropped 2 bases and J dropped 4; count of bases not matched to a gene: 1. The CDR3 consists of 14 residues. CDR3 sequence (DNA): TGTGCCAGCAGCTTATGGACAGGGGCAGATACGCAGTATTTT. As protein: CASSLWTGADTQYF.

For the CDR3, the DNA is TGTGCCAGTAGTATAGGGGACAGAAGATATGGCTACACCTTC. Protein: CASSIGDRRYGYTF. This sequence joins TRBV19 and TRBJ1-2, with 7 bases lining up with TRBD1. The germline CDR1 and CDR2 sequences are LNHDA and SQIVND (reference sequence). This CDR3 spans 14 amino acids. The J segment lost 5 bases and the V segment lost 1 base, leaving 4 bases of the junction unmatched.

V usage is TRBV6-5 and J usage is TRBJ2-5; 9 bases fit TRBD2. The V segment lost 2 bases and the J segment 5 bases; nucleotides outside the gene matches: 3. CDR3 size: 14 residues. In germline, CDR1 is MNHEY, CDR2 SVGAGI. The CDR3 nucleotides read TGTGCCAGCAGTTACGCGGGAGGGCAGGAGACCCAGTACTTC. This encodes CASSYAGGQETQYF.

V is TRBV9 and J is TRBJ2-5; 7 positions agree with TRBD2. With V trimmed by 1 base and J by 5 bases, 11 bases remained unmatched. The germline V gene encodes CDR1 SGDLS and CDR2 YYNGEE. This CDR3 region has 16 residues. CDR3 sequence: CASSVSGLGYGETQYF. CDR3 nucleotide sequence: TGTGCCAGCAGCGTAAGTGGACTAGGGTACGGGGAGACCCAGTACTTC.

Here the CDR3 DNA reads TGCAGCGATCCGGGACAGGGCCAAGAGACCCAGTACTTC. Its translation: CSDPGQGQETQYF. This chain links TRBV29-1 with TRBJ2-5; 9 nucleotides match TRBD1. Unmatched junction bases numbered 4, after V lost 7 bases and J lost 1 base. The germline gives CDR1 SQVTM, CDR2 ANQGSEA. The CDR3 has 13 amino acids.

The chain couples TRBV19 to TRBJ2-7, with 11 bases lining up with TRBD1. The CDR3 contains 19 residues. V lost 5 bases, J lost 0 bases, and 15 bases stayed unmatched. Per germline, CDR1 LNHDA and CDR2 SQIVND (reference sequence). The CDR3 sequence: CASSPPGTGGIPSSYEQYF. In DNA, the CDR3 is TGTGCCAGTAGTCCGCCCGGGACAGGGGGGATCCCCAGCTCCTACGAGCAGTACTTC.

DNA for the CDR3: TGCGCCAGCAGTGAGCCTCCCACAGATACGCAGTATTTT. This codes for CASSEPPTDTQYF. This chain links TRBV10-1 with TRBJ2-3; D not resolved. The germline gives CDR1 WNHNN, CDR2 SYGVQD (reference sequence). V was cut by 2 bases and J by 2 bases, with 5 bases left in between. The CDR3 has 13 residues.

The V and J genes are TRBV27 and TRBJ2-7; D not resolved. The CDR3 has 12 residues. Germline V gives CDR1 MNHEY, CDR2 SMNVEV (reference sequence). V lost 8 bases, J lost 1 base, and 9 bases lay in between. The CDR3 bases are TGTGCCAGCCGGGTTACTTCCTACGAGCAGTACTTC. It translates to CASRVTSYEQYF.

The chain uses TRBV4-2 and TRBJ2-2, with 8 positions matching TRBD2. The germline V gene has CDR1 LGHNA and CDR2 YNFKEQ. Losses at the gene ends were 1 base for V and 0 bases for J; bases not matched to a gene: 10. This CDR3 spans 19 amino acids. This CDR3 reads CASSQGQAGDFANTGELFF. In nucleotides, the CDR3 is TGTGCCAGCAGCCAAGGCCAAGCGGGAGACTTCGCGAACACCGGGGAGCTGTTTTTT.

The V and J genes are TRBV27 and TRBJ1-2; possibly TRBD1 for D (6 bases). V was cut by 4 bases and J by 7 bases, with 7 bases left in between. Germline lookup yields CDR1 MNHEY and CDR2 SMNVEV (reference sequence). CDR3 length: 11 residues. The CDR3 DNA reads as TGTGCCAGCAGTTCAGGGGTTGGCTACACCTTC. This codes for CASSSGVGYTF.

The gene calls are TRBV11-3 and TRBJ2-7, with 15 bases that match TRBD2. The length of the CDR3 is 17 residues. CDR1 is SGHNT, CDR2 YENEEA, per germline. V shed 8 bases, J shed 5 bases, and the junction held 13 bases outside the gene matches. The CDR3 coding sequence is TGTGCCAGCCAATCCTGGACTAGCGGGAGGGCCGGCAACGAGCAGTACTTC. Its protein is CASQSWTSGRAGNEQYF.

The chain couples TRBV13 to TRBJ1-1, with unresolved D. The germline V gene encodes CDR1 PRHDT and CDR2 FYEKMQ (reference sequence). The CDR3 runs to 14 residues. Trimming left V 3 bases short and J 1 base short, with 9 bases between. The CDR3 DNA sequence: TGTGCCAGCAGCTTTCTCGGAGAGAACACTGAAGCTTTCTTT. Amino acids: CASSFLGENTEAFF.

J is TRBJ1-1 and V is TRBV15; a possible D gene is TRBD1 (6 bases). V was clipped by 1 base and J by 6 bases, with 9 bases between them. The germline V gene encodes CDR1 LNHNV and CDR2 YYDKDF (reference sequence). CDR3 size: 13 residues. The chain's CDR3 is CATSRVTGPEAFF. CDR3 DNA: TGTGCCACCAGCAGAGTTACAGGGCCTGAAGCTTTCTTT.

Written as DNA, the CDR3 is TGTGCCAGCAGTGACCGGAGGTCGGCTGAGCAGTTCTTC. As protein: CASSDRRSAEQFF. The chain combines TRBV6-5 with TRBJ2-1, with D possibly being TRBD2 (5 bases). CDR1 is MNHEY, CDR2 SVGAGI, per germline. Trimming stripped 5 bases from V and 9 bases from J, with 14 bases between. The CDR3 extends over 13 amino acids.

The CDR3 region has the DNA TGTGCAAGTCGCTTAGCTACAGACAGGGAGAGCCAGCCCCAGCATTTT. Its protein is CASRLATDRESQPQHF. The rearrangement links TRBV12-2 to TRBJ1-5; TRBD1, the table's D call, lacks a check against the DNA. TRBV12-2 is tagged as a pseudogene. This CDR3 has 16 amino acids.

The chain combines TRBV6-5 with TRBJ2-7; 11 bases are shared with TRBD2. Germline CDR1 is MNHEY and CDR2 is SVGAGI. V gave up 8 bases and J gave up 1 base; unmatched junction bases: 7. CDR3 size: 15 residues. This CDR3 reads CASAPGTSGSYEQYF. The DNA for the CDR3 is TGTGCCAGCGCTCCCGGGACTAGCGGTTCCTACGAGCAGTACTTC.